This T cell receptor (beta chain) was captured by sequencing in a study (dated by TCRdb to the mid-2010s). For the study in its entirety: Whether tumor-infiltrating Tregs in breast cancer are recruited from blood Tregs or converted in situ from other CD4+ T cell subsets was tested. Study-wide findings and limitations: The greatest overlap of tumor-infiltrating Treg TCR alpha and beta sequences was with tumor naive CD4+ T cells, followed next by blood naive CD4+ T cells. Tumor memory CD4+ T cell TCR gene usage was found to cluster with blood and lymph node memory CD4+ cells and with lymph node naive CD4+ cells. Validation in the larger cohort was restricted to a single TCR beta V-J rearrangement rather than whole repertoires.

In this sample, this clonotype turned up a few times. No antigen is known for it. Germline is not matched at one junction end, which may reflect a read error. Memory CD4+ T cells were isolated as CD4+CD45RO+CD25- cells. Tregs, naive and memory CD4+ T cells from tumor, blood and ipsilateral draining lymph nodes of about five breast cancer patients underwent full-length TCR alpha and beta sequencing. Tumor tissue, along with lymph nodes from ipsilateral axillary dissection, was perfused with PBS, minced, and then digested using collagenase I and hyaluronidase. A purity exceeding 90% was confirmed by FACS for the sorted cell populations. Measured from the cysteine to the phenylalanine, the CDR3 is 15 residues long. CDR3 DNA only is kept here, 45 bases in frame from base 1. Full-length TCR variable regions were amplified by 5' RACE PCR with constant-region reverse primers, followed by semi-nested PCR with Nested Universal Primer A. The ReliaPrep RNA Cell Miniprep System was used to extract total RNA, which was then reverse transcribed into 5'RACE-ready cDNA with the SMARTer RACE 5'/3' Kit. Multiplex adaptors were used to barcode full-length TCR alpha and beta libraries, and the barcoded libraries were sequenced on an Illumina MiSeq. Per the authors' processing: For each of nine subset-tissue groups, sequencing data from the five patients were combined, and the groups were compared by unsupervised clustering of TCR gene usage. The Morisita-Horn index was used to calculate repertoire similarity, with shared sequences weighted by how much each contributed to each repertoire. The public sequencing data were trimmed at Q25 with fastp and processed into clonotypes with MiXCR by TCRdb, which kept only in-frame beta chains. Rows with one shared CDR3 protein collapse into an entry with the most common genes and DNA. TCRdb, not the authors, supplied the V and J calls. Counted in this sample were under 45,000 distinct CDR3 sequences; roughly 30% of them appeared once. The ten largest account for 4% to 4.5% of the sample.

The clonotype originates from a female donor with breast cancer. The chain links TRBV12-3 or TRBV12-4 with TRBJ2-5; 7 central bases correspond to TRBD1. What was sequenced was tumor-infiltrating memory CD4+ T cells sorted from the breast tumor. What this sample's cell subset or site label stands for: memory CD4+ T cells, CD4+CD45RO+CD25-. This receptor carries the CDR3 CASSPRDRLQVTQYF. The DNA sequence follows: TGTGCCAGCAGCCCACGGGACAGACTACAAGTGACCCAGTACTTC.